Each of the 32 T cell receptor beta chains below was sequenced from the same sample in a study of blood T cells in healthy people across ages. PCR was performed a second time for about 7 to 11 cycles using a sample-barcoded 5' primer and a J-beta primer mix. MiXCR was run by TCRdb on the 5' RACE reads, yielding one entry per CDR3 protein. The table shows about 1,600,000 distinct CDR3 sequences, with 42% occurring only once. Sequenced material: blood. These receptors originate from a young woman in good health.

The J gene is TRBJ1-6, the V gene TRBV6-2 or TRBV6-3; no reliable D call. Per germline, CDR1 MNHEY and CDR2 SVGEGT. This CDR3 is 16 amino acids long. Trimming left V 7 bases short and J 0 bases short, with 13 bases between. CDR3 region: CASTPDRSSYNSPLHF. CDR3 sequence (DNA): TGTGCCAGCACTCCGGACCGGAGCTCCTATAATTCACCCCTCCACTTT.

This clonotype came up once. This sequence joins TRBV3-1 and TRBJ1-1, with D possibly TRBD1 on 6 matching bases. Trimming took off 1 base at V and 5 bases at J, with 14 bases between the two ends. The CDR3 extends over 15 amino acids. Germline CDR1 LGHDT, CDR2 YNNKEL (reference sequence). CDR3: CASSQVQGRKTEAFF. The CDR3 region has the DNA TGTGCCAGCAGCCAAGTTCAGGGGAGGAAGACTGAAGCTTTCTTT.

This chain links TRBV4-2 with TRBJ1-2; D unclear. Trimming stripped 3 bases from V and 1 base from J, with 9 bases between. The CDR3 runs 14 residues. Per the germline V gene, CDR1 is LGHNA and CDR2 is YNFKEQ. CDR3 DNA sequence: TGTGCCAGCAGCCAGGCCACAGATAACTATGGCTACACCTTC. As protein: CASSQATDNYGYTF.

This chain joins TRBV12-3 or TRBV12-4 and TRBJ2-1; 10 bases map to TRBD2. V lost 5 bases, J lost 4 bases, and 8 bases stayed unmatched. There are 16 residues in the CDR3. CDR3 residues: CASSARTSGTYNEQFF. DNA for the CDR3: TGTGCCAGCAGTGCGAGGACTAGCGGCACTTACAATGAGCAGTTCTTC.

This rearrangement joins TRBV15 to TRBJ1-2; D gene unclear. Germline values: CDR1 LNHNV, CDR2 YYDKDF (reference sequence). CDR3 length: 13 residues. V lost 3 bases and J lost 4, with 9 bases in between. The CDR3 loop is CATSRDASYGYTF. The CDR3 DNA sequence: TGTGCCACCAGCAGGGATGCGAGCTATGGCTACACCTTC.

The genes are TRBV7-2 and TRBJ2-2; D is possibly TRBD1 (6 bases). The CDR3 consists of 17 residues. From germline, CDR1 is SGHTA and CDR2 FQGNSA. The V end lost 5 bases, the J end lost 13 bases, and 29 bases lay between the germline ends. This chain's CDR3 is CASSPGEPLTYTEGLFF. In nucleotides, the CDR3 is TGTGCCAGCAGCCCAGGGGAGCCCCTTACCTACACCGAGGGGCTGTTTTTT.

This chain connects TRBV5-6 to TRBJ1-2; tentative D call: TRBD1 (5 bases). The V and J ends lost 6 bases and 2 bases respectively, with 11 bases between them. The length of the CDR3 is 13 residues. Germline lookup yields CDR1 SGHDT and CDR2 YYEEEE. CDR3 amino acids: CASMGGNNYGYTF. CDR3 nucleotide sequence: TGTGCCAGCATGGGGGGGAACAACTATGGCTACACCTTC.

The genes are TRBV7-3 and TRBJ2-2, with TRBD2 matching 10 bases. J gave up 4 bases and V 5 bases, and 13 bases lay outside the gene matches. This CDR3 region has 18 residues. The germline gives CDR1 SGHTA, CDR2 FQGTGA. CDR3 sequence reads: CASSPLERGGLVTGELFF. The DNA for the CDR3 is TGTGCCAGCAGCCCCTTGGAGCGGGGGGGCCTTGTCACCGGGGAGCTGTTTTTT. The complete variable domain, with remaining parts taken from reference TRBV7-3 and TRBJ2-2, reads GAGVSQTPSNKVTEKGKYVELRCDPISGHTALYWYRQSLGQGPEFLIYFQGTGAADDSGLPNDRFFAVRPEGSVSTLKIQRTERGDSAVYLCASSPLERGGLVTGELFFGEGSRLTVL.

This chain links TRBV29-1 with TRBJ1-2; the D gene is possibly TRBD1 (5 bases). From germline, CDR1 is SQVTM and CDR2 ANQGSEA. The CDR3 consists of 12 residues. Trimming removed 7 bases from V and 6 bases from J, with 15 bases in between. CDR3 in amino acids: CSAPDRGNGYTF. CDR3 DNA: TGCAGCGCTCCAGACCGGGGGAATGGCTACACCTTC.

J is TRBJ2-5 and V is TRBV29-1, with D maybe TRBD1 (6 bases). The germline gives CDR1 SQVTM, CDR2 ANQGSEA. Trimming removed 3 bases from V and 11 bases from J, with 22 bases in between. This CDR3 spans 14 amino acids. This CDR3 reads CSVETTGSYNEQYF. As DNA, the CDR3 is TGCAGCGTTGAGACGACAGGTTCCTACAATGAGCAGTACTTC.

V usage is TRBV29-1 and J usage is TRBJ2-5; D not resolved. Germline V CDR1 and CDR2: SQVTM, ANQGSEA. The CDR3 runs to 11 residues. With 0 bases removed from V and 12 bases from J, the gap between germline ends came to 11 bases. The CDR3 reads CSVEDRGVEYF. The CDR3 coding sequence is TGCAGCGTTGAAGATCGCGGTGTAGAGTACTTC.

The chain couples TRBV28 to TRBJ2-7; D unresolved. The CDR3 contains 13 residues. V dropped 5 bases and J dropped 3 bases, with 11 bases sitting between them. Germline lookup yields CDR1 MDHEN and CDR2 SYDVKM. CDR3 coding DNA: TGTGCCAGCAGTGTAATGACTTTCTACGAGCAGTACTTC. As protein: CASSVMTFYEQYF.

V and J are TRBV10-3 and TRBJ1-2; 8 bases match TRBD1. CDR1 is ENHRY and CDR2 is SYGVKD in the germline V gene. Losses at the gene ends were 6 bases for V and 4 bases for J; bases not matched to a gene: 4. CDR3 length: 13 amino acids. CDR3 DNA: TGTGCCATCAGCACCGGACAGGGCTATGGCTACACCTTC. Translated: CAISTGQGYGYTF.

This clonotype has more than one count but fewer than ten. V is TRBV2 and J is TRBJ2-1; D possibly corresponds to TRBD2 (6 bases). With 0 bases removed from V and 4 bases from J, the gap between germline ends came to 13 bases. The CDR3 covers 16 residues. Looked up from germline, CDR1 is SNHLY and CDR2 is FYNNEI. In DNA, the CDR3 is TGTGCCAGCAGTGAAGCGCGGAGGGACGCATACAATGAGCAGTTCTTC. It specifies CASSEARRDAYNEQFF.

This clonotype came up a few times. The gene calls are TRBV6-2 or TRBV6-3 and TRBJ2-1, with 13 bases matching TRBD2. This CDR3 has 17 residues. The germline gives CDR1 MNHEY, CDR2 SVGEGT. Germline trimming cut 6 bases from V and 5 bases from J; bases unmatched to any gene: 10. CDR3 DNA sequence: TGTGCCAGCAGCGCTCTTCCCGGGACTAGCGGGAACAATGAGCAGTTCTTC. Translation: CASSALPGTSGNNEQFF.

V and J are TRBV10-3 and TRBJ2-7; 7 nucleotides line up with TRBD1. This CDR3 has 14 residues. In germline, CDR1 is ENHRY, CDR2 SYGVKD. The junction had 12 bases not matched to a gene; V was cut back by 6 bases and J by 7 bases. CDR3 protein: CAISAGTDYNEQYF. The CDR3 DNA is TGTGCCATCAGCGCCGGGACAGATTACAATGAGCAGTACTTC.

V and J are TRBV7-2 and TRBJ2-5, with 8 bases identical to TRBD1. Gene TRBJ2-7 matches the end of the DNA better, so the J call may be wrong. Germline V gene data show CDR1 as SGHTA and CDR2 as FQGNSA. There are 14 residues in the CDR3. The CDR3 sequence is CASSLEQGGCEQYF. The CDR3 DNA follows: TGTGCCAGCAGCTTAGAACAGGGGGGTTGCGAGCAGTACTTC.

CDR3 protein: CASSAWQGAGAEAFF. The CDR3 bases are TGTGCCAGCAGTGCCTGGCAGGGGGCAGGTGCTGAAGCTTTCTTT. The gene calls are TRBV6-1 and TRBJ1-1; 8 positions match TRBD1. The CDR3 sequence is 15 residues long. V was pared by 4 bases and J by 6 bases, with 10 bases of the junction left unmatched. Germline CDR1 and CDR2: MNHNS and SASEGT.

In its sample, this clonotype was seen a few times. V and J are TRBV7-9 and TRBJ1-4, with 11 bases that match TRBD1. V shed 5 bases, J shed 8 bases, and the junction held 10 bases outside the gene matches. The CDR3 loop spans 16 amino acids. Germline V gene data show CDR1 as SEHNR and CDR2 as FQNEAQ (reference sequence). Written as DNA, the CDR3 is TGTGCCAGCAGCAGATGGGACAGGGGGGCAAAGGAAAAACTGTTTTTT. The encoded protein is CASSRWDRGAKEKLFF.

The table lists this clonotype with a few counts. The V and J genes are TRBV7-3 and TRBJ1-1; no clear D. Trimming stripped 5 bases from V and 0 bases from J, with 7 bases between. Germline V gene sequence: CDR1 SGHTA, CDR2 FQGTGA. The CDR3 sequence is 13 residues long. The CDR3 DNA is TGTGCCAGCAGCATAGAATTGAACACTGAAGCTTTCTTT. Amino acids: CASSIELNTEAFF.

V gene TRBV6-5 combines with J gene TRBJ1-1, with unresolved D. Germline CDR1 and CDR2: MNHEY and SVGAGI. V lost 2 bases and J 0 bases, leaving 16 bases between the germline ends. This CDR3 is built from 17 residues. This chain's CDR3 is CASSYSRRLSMNTEAFF. Written as DNA, the CDR3 is TGTGCCAGCAGTTACAGCCGTCGTTTATCCATGAACACTGAAGCTTTCTTT.

The CDR3 spells CASSLGWEGRNEQFF. The CDR3 DNA sequence: TGCGCCAGCAGCTTAGGGTGGGAGGGCCGGAATGAGCAGTTCTTC. The J gene is TRBJ2-1, the V gene TRBV5-1, with 7 nucleotides matching TRBD2. The CDR3 contains 15 residues. Germline V lookup: CDR1 SGHRS, CDR2 YFSETQ. V was clipped by 2 bases and J by 7 bases; unmatched bases: 9.

A remark on this clonotype: One end of the junction fails to match germline, which may point to a read error. The chain links TRBV4-1 to TRBJ2-1; either TRBD1 or TRBD2 may supply D (7 bases each). Germline lookup yields CDR1 MGHRA and CDR2 YSYEKL. The CDR3 totals 17 residues. In nucleotides, the CDR3 is TGCGCCAGCAGCCTAACAGGGGACGGCGGGAGCTACGATGAGCAGTTCTTC. Amino acids: CASSLTGDGGSYDEQFF.

This clonotype was seen at least ten times. V is TRBV5-1 and J is TRBJ2-7; D might be TRBD1 (5 bases). This CDR3 region has 13 residues. Trimming left V 2 bases short and J 3 bases short, with 9 bases between. Germline lookup yields CDR1 SGHRS and CDR2 YFSETQ. CDR3 amino acids: CASSFNRRYEQYF. In nucleotides, the CDR3 is TGCGCCAGCAGCTTCAACAGGCGCTACGAGCAGTACTTC.

In this sample, this clonotype turned up a few times. The rearrangement links TRBV11-1 to TRBJ2-7, with D possibly TRBD2 on 5 matching bases. The CDR3 has 18 residues. Germline CDR1 SGHAT, CDR2 FQDESV (reference sequence). Trimming took 0 bases from V and 4 from J, leaving 22 bases between them. The CDR3 nucleotides read TGTGCCAGCAGCTTAGCGCTTAAGGGAGTAGCTACCGGGTACGAGCAGTACTTC. Residues: CASSLALKGVATGYEQYF.

Regarding this clonotype: This sequence may be a read error, since a much larger clone differs from it by one base. The genes are TRBV29-1 and TRBJ2-5; no clear D gene. The CDR3 loop spans 12 amino acids. Germline CDR1 and CDR2: SQVTM and ANQGSEA. The CDR3: CGVVSAQETQYF. The CDR3 DNA reads TGCGGCGTTGTGAGCGCGCAAGAGACCCAGTACTTC. Filled out from reference TRBV29-1 and TRBJ2-5, the complete variable domain reads SAVISQKPSRDICQRGTSLTIQCQVDSQVTMMFWYRQQPGQSLTLIATANQGSEATYESGFVIDKFPISRPNLTFSTLTVSNMSPEDSSIYLCGVVSAQETQYFGPGTRLLVL.

Comments on this clonotype: Sequence at one end of the junction differs from germline and may be a read error. The rearrangement joins TRBV3-1 to TRBJ2-2; D perhaps matches TRBD2 (5 bases). Germline V gene sequence: CDR1 LGHDT, CDR2 YNNKEL (reference sequence). The CDR3 is made up of 13 amino acids. CDR3 nucleotide sequence: TGTGCCAGCAGCCTCAAACCCACCGGGGAGCTGTTGTTT. Protein sequence: CASSLKPTGELLF.

Points on this clonotype: Only one base separates this from a far larger clonotype, so it likely reflects a read error. The chain combines TRBV7-8 with TRBJ2-7, with 10 bases lining up with TRBD1. Looked up from germline, CDR1 is SGHVS and CDR2 is FQNEAQ. The CDR3 has 14 amino acids. This chain's CDR3 is CDSSPGTGAYEQYF. The CDR3 DNA reads TGTGACAGCAGCCCCGGGACAGGGGCCTACGAGCAGTACTTC.

In this sample, this clonotype turned up many times. V and J are TRBV25-1 and TRBJ1-2, with 8 bases that match TRBD1. V shed 1 base, J shed 6 bases, and the junction held 7 bases outside the gene matches. The germline V gene has CDR1 MGHDK and CDR2 SYGVNS. CDR3 length: 15 residues. The CDR3 loop reads CASSESASGGHGYTF. DNA for the CDR3: TGTGCCAGCAGTGAATCAGCGTCAGGGGGCCATGGCTACACCTTC.

The chain uses TRBV7-9 and TRBJ2-2, with 11 bases lining up with TRBD1. The J segment lost 5 bases and the V segment lost 5 bases, leaving 7 bases of the junction unmatched. The length of the CDR3 is 16 residues. Germline CDR1 and CDR2: SEHNR and FQNEAQ (reference sequence). CDR3 nucleotide sequence: TGTGCCAGCAGCCCCGGACAGGGGGCGCGAACCGGGGAGCTGTTTTTT. The encoded protein is CASSPGQGARTGELFF. Full variable domain (outside the CDR3, taken from reference TRBV7-9 and TRBJ2-2): DTGVSQNPRHKITKRGQNVTFRCDPISEHNRLYWYRQTLGQGPEFLTYFQNEAQLEKSRLLSDRFSAERPKGSFSTLEIQRTEQGDSAMYLCASSPGQGARTGELFFGEGSRLTVL.

The J gene is TRBJ2-1, the V gene TRBV24-1; TRBD1 agrees at 9 bases. The CDR3 sequence is 16 residues long. The germline gives CDR1 KGHDR, CDR2 SFDVKD. The J segment lost 0 bases and the V segment lost 2 bases, leaving 1 base of the junction unmatched. The CDR3 DNA is TGTGCCACCAGTGATTCGACAGGGGGCTCCTACAATGAGCAGTTCTTC. Amino acids: CATSDSTGGSYNEQFF.

The chain has TRBV2 and TRBJ2-3, with no clear D. Trimming removed 4 bases at V and 4 bases at J, with 9 bases between. Germline V gives CDR1 SNHLY, CDR2 FYNNEI. CDR3 length: 13 residues. Here the CDR3 DNA reads TGTGCCAGCAGTGCCCAGCGAGCAGATACGCAGTATTTT. It encodes CASSAQRADTQYF.